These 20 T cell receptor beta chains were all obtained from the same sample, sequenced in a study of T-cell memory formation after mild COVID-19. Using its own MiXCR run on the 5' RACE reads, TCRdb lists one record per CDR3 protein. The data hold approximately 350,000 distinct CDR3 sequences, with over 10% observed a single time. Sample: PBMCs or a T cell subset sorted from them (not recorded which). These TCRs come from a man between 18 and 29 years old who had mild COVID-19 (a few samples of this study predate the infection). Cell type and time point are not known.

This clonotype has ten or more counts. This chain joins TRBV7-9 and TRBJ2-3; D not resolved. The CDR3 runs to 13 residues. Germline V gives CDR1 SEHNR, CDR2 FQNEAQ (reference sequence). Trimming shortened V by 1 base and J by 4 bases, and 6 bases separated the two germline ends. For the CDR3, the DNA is TGTGCCAGCAGCTTAGTTGGCTCAGATACGCAGTATTTT. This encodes CASSLVGSDTQYF.

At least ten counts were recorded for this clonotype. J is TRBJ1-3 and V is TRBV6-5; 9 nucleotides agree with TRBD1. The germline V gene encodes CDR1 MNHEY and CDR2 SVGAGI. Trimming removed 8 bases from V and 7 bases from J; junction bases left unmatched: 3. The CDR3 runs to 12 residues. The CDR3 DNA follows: TGTGCCAGCGGACAGGGGAGGAACACCATATATTTT. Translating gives CASGQGRNTIYF.

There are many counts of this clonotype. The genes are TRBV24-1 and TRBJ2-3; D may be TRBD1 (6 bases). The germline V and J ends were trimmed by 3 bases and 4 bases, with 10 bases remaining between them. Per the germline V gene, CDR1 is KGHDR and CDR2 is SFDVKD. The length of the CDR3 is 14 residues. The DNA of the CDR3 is TGTGCCACCAGTGATAGGGGGAGCCCAGATACGCAGTATTTT. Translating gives CATSDRGSPDTQYF.

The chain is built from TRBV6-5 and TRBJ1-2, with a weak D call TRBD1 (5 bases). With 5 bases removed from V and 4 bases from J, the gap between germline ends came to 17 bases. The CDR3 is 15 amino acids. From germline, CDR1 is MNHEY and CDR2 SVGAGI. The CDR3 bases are TGTGCCAGCAGTCTTAACCTGGCGGGGGGCTATGGCTACACCTTC. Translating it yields CASSLNLAGGYGYTF.

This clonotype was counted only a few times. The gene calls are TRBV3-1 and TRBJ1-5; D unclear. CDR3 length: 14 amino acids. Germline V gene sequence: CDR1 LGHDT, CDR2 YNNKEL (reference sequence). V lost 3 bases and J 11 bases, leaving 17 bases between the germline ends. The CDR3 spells CASSQSEGDPSQHF. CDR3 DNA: TGTGCCAGCAGCCAGAGCGAGGGCGACCCCTCCCAGCATTTT.

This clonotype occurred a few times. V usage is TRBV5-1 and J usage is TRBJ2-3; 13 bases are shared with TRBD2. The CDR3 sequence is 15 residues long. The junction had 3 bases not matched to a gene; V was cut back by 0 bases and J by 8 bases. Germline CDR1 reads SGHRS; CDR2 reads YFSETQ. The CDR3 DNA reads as TGCGCCAGCAGCTTGGGACTAGCGGGGGGAGGTACGCAGTATTTT. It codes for CASSLGLAGGGTQYF.

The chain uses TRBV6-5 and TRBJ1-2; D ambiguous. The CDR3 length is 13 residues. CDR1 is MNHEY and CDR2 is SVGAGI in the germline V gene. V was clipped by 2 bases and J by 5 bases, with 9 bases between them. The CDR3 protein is CASSYGSSYGYTF. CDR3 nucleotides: TGTGCCAGCAGTTACGGTTCCTCTTATGGCTACACCTTC.

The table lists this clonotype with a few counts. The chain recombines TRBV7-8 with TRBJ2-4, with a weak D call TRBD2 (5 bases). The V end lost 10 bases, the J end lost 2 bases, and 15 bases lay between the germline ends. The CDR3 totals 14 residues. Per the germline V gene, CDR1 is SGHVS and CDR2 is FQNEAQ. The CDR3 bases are TGTGCCACTGCGTCGCGGGTAACCAAAAACATTCAGTACTTC. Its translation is CATASRVTKNIQYF.

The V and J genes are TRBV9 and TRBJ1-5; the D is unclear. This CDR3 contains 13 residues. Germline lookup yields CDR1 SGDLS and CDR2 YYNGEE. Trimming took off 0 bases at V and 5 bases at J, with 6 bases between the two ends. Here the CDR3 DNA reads TGTGCCAGCAGCGTAGACGGGGATCAGCCCCAGCATTTT. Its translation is CASSVDGDQPQHF.

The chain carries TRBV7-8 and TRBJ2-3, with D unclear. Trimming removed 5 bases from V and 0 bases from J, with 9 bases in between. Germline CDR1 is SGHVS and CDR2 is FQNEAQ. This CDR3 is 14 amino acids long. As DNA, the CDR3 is TGTGCCAGCAGCCGCATGGTTAGCACAGATACGCAGTATTTT. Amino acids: CASSRMVSTDTQYF.

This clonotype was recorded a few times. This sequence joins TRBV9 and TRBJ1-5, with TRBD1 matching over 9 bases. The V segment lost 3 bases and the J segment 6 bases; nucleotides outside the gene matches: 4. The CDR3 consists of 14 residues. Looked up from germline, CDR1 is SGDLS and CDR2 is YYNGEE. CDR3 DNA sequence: TGTGCCAGCAGCGCCACAGGGGGCGTTCAGCCCCAGCATTTT. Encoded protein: CASSATGGVQPQHF.

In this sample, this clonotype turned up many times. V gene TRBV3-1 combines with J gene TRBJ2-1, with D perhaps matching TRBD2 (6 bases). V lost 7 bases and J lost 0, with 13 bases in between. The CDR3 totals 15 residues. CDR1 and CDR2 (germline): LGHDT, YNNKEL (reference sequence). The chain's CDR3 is CASMGGASSYNEQFF. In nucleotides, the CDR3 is TGTGCCAGCATGGGCGGGGCGAGCTCCTACAATGAGCAGTTCTTC.

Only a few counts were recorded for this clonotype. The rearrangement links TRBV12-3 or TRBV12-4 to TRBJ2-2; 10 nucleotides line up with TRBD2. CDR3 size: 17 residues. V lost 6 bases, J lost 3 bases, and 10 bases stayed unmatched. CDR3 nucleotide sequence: TGTGCCAGCAGCCGAGGGCATAGCGGGGGGTACACCGGGGAGCTGTTTTTT. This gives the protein CASSRGHSGGYTGELFF.

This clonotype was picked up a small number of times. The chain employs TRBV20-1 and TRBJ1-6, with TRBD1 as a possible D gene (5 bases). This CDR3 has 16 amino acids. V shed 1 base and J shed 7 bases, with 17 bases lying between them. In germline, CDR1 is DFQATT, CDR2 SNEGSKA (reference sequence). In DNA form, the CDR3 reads TGCAGTGCTAGAGGCGGGGGAGGGTTCCGGAATTCACCCCTCCACTTT. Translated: CSARGGGGFRNSPLHF.

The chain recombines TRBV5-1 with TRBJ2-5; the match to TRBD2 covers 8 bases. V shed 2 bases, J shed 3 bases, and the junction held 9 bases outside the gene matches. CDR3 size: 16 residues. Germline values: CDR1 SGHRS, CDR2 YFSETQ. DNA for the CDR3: TGCGCCAGCAGCTTTGGGCCGGGACTAGTTAAAGAGACCCAGTACTTC. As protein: CASSFGPGLVKETQYF.

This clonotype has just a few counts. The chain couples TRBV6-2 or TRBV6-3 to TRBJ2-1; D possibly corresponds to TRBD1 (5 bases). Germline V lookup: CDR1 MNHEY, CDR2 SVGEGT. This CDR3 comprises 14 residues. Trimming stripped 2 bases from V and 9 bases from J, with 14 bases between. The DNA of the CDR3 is TGTGCCAGCAGTTACACCCCGACAGTCGGTGAGCAGTTCTTC. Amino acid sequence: CASSYTPTVGEQFF.

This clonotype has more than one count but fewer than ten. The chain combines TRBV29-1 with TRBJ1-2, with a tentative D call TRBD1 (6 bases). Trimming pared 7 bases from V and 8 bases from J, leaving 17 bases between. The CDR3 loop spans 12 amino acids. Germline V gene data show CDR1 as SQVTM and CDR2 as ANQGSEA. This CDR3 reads CSARGGLEGYTF. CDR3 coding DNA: TGCAGCGCGCGCGGGGGGCTAGAAGGCTACACCTTC.

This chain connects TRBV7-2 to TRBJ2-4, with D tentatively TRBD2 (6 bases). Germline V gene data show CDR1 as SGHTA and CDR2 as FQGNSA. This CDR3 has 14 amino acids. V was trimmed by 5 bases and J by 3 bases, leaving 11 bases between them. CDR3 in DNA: TGTGCCAGCAGCGTGGGACTCAGCAAAAACATTCAGTACTTC. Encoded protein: CASSVGLSKNIQYF.

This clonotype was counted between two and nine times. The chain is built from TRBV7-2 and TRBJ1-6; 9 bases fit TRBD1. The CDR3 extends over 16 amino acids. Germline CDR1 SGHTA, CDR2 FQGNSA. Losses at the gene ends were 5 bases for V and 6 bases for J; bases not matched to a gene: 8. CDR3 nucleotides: TGTGCCAGCAGCCCTCGGACAGGGGCCTCTAATTCACCCCTCCACTTT. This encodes CASSPRTGASNSPLHF.

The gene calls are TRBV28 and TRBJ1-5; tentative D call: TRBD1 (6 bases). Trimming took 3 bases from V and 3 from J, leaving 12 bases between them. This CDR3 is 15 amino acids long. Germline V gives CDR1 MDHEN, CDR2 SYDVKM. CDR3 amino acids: CASSFGTLPNQPQHF. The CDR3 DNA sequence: TGTGCCAGCAGTTTTGGGACATTACCCAATCAGCCCCAGCATTTT.